This note documents a single TCR beta chain sequence. The data derive from a study of T cells in Graves' hyperthyroidism and ophthalmopathy. The CDR3 consists of 16 residues. Trimming cost V 6 bases and J 6 bases, with 23 bases left between them. The germline V gene has CDR1 MNHEY and CDR2 SVGEGT. Extraction of PBMCs used around 9.6 ml of fresh peripheral blood. There were TCR beta CDR3 regions amplified from RNA transcripts. The study used the HTBI primer set for a first-round RT-PCR of the TCR CDR3. TCRdb re-called the multiplex PCR reads through MiXCR, storing one row per CDR3 protein. The data show 300,000 to 400,000 distinct CDR3 sequences, with approximately 18% seen just once and around 47% held by the top ten.

The sequencing sample was made of blood. The J gene is TRBJ1-2, the V gene TRBV6-2 or TRBV6-3, with D unclear. The clonotype originates from a woman aged 50 to 60 with Graves' hyperthyroidism. The CDR3 here is CASSSEGSGGQDGYTF. The CDR3 DNA sequence: TGTGCCAGCAGCAGTGAAGGGTCGGGTGGGCAGGATGGCTACACCTTC.